These 22 T cell receptor beta chains were sequenced from one sample in a study of blood T cell repertoires in COVID-19. Profiling relied on immunoSEQ multiplex PCR, and the TCRdb table lists in-frame clones only, not all of them. The sample lists around 110,000 clones, around 92% occurring once. Sequencing input: peripheral blood. The source of these receptors is a man aged 35 to 55 with active or convalescent COVID-19.

V and J are TRBV18 and TRBJ2-1; 13 bases are a match to TRBD2. With V trimmed by 3 bases and J by 5 bases, 1 base remained unmatched. Germline lookup yields CDR1 KGHSH and CDR2 LQKENI. The length of the CDR3 is 15 residues. The CDR3 loop is CASSPGTSGNNEQFF. As DNA, the CDR3 is TGTGCCAGCTCACCCGGGACTAGCGGGAACAATGAGCAGTTCTTC.

This chain connects TRBV7-3 to TRBJ1-2, with unresolved D. Trimming left V 0 bases short and J 3 bases short, with 5 bases between. This CDR3 has 13 residues. The germline V gene has CDR1 SGHTA and CDR2 FQGTGA. The CDR3 sequence: CASSLTPDYGYTF. The CDR3 bases are TGTGCCAGCAGCTTAACGCCAGACTATGGCTACACCTTC.

This clone has a single count. The J gene is TRBJ2-5, the V gene TRBV27; maybe TRBD1 (8 bases). The ends were cut back, 9 bases at V and 7 bases at J, with 12 bases in the middle. The V gene's germline CDR1 is MNHEY and CDR2 SMNVEV (reference sequence). This CDR3 contains 11 residues. The CDR3 loop is CASTGGGTQYF. CDR3 DNA: TGTGCCAGTACAGGGGGGGGGACCCAGTACTTC.

The rearrangement links TRBV10-1 to TRBJ2-1, with TRBD2 identical over 10 bases. Per the germline V gene, CDR1 is WNHNN and CDR2 is SYGVQD (reference sequence). This CDR3 region has 16 residues. V gave up 6 bases and J gave up 4 bases; unmatched junction bases: 9. The CDR3 is CASSPSGSGLYNEQFF. The CDR3 nucleotides read TGCGCCAGCAGCCCTAGCGGGAGTGGGTTATACAATGAGCAGTTCTTC.

The chain recombines TRBV27 with TRBJ1-1; 10 bases fit TRBD1. CDR3 size: 15 residues. Germline-derived CDR1 and CDR2 are MNHEY and SMNVEV (reference sequence). With V trimmed by 6 bases and J by 3 bases, 7 bases remained unmatched. CDR3: CASRISGTGDTEAFF. The DNA of the CDR3 is TGTGCCAGCAGAATCTCCGGGACAGGGGACACTGAAGCTTTCTTT.

The chain carries TRBV7-2 and TRBJ1-2; D may be TRBD1 (5 bases). The V gene lost 6 bases and the J gene lost 3 bases, with 11 bases spanning the gap. CDR3 size: 13 residues. Looked up from germline, CDR1 is SGHTA and CDR2 is FQGNSA. The CDR3 loop is CASRVGGDYGYTF. In DNA, the CDR3 is TGTGCCAGCAGGGTAGGAGGGGACTATGGCTACACCTTC.

The CDR3 reads CASSSRLAAYNEQFF. The CDR3 bases are TGTGCCAGCAGCTCCAGACTAGCGGCTTACAATGAGCAGTTCTTC. The J gene is TRBJ2-1, the V gene TRBV7-3; TRBD2 agrees at 9 bases. CDR1 is SGHTA and CDR2 is FQGTGA in the germline V gene. The CDR3 has 15 amino acids. V was clipped by 4 bases and J by 4 bases; unmatched bases: 5.

This clone was detected once. J is TRBJ2-5 and V is TRBV4-3; the D is unclear. Trimming shortened V by 1 base and J by 1 base, and 13 bases separated the two germline ends. The CDR3 length is 16 residues. Looked up from germline, CDR1 is LGHNA and CDR2 is YSLEER. The CDR3 coding sequence is TGCGCCAGCAGCCAAGGACTCCGGGTCACCCAAGAGACCCAGTACTTC. Residues: CASSQGLRVTQETQYF.

The CDR3 bases are TGTGCCAGCAGGCGGACAGGGGGGAGGGGCACTGAAGCTTTCTTT. Its protein is CASRRTGGRGTEAFF. The chain carries TRBV28 and TRBJ1-1, with 10 bases that match TRBD1. J lost 4 bases, V lost 6 bases, and 8 bases had no gene match. The CDR3 covers 15 residues. Germline-derived CDR1 and CDR2 are MDHEN and SYDVKM.

V and J are TRBV29-1 and TRBJ1-2; D gene ambiguous. CDR3 length: 12 amino acids. CDR1 and CDR2 from the germline V gene are SQVTM and ANQGSEA. V shed 1 base and J shed 8 bases, with 11 bases lying between them. Written as DNA, the CDR3 is TGCAGCGTTGAAGTAAGAGGGCTGGGCTACACCTTC. It codes for CSVEVRGLGYTF.

As concerns this clone: Germline is not matched at one junction end, which may reflect a read error. The chain is built from TRBV7-7 and TRBJ2-5; 12 nucleotides agree with TRBD2. Germline V gene lookup returns CDR1 SSHAT and CDR2 FNYEAQ (reference sequence). There are 15 residues in the CDR3. CDR3 residues: CASSRGLAGRETQYF. Written as DNA, the CDR3 is TGTGCTAGCAGCCGCGGACTAGCGGGACGAGAGACCCAGTACTTC. Together with reference TRBV7-7 and TRBJ2-5, the CDR3 gives the full variable domain: GAGVSQSPRYKVTKRGQDVTLRCDPISSHATLYWYQQALGQGPEFLTYFNYEAQPDKSGLPSDRFSAERPEGSISTLTIQRTEQRDSAMYRCASSRGLAGRETQYFGPGTRLLVL.

This chain uses TRBV11-2 with TRBJ2-3; no definite D call. The ends were cut back, 2 bases at V and 1 base at J, with 7 bases in the middle. The CDR3 spans 14 residues. From germline, CDR1 is SGHAT and CDR2 FQNNGV. The CDR3 region has the DNA TGTGCCAGCAGCTTAAACGCGGGCACAGATACGCAGTATTTT. The encoded protein is CASSLNAGTDTQYF.

The V call is TRBV13, the J call TRBJ2-4, with TRBD2 matching 8 bases. V gave up 2 bases and J gave up 7 bases; unmatched junction bases: 10. The CDR3 has 16 amino acids. Germline V gives CDR1 PRHDT, CDR2 FYEKMQ (reference sequence). The CDR3 reads CASSLSLAGLANIQYF. The CDR3, as DNA: TGTGCCAGCAGCTTATCCCTAGCGGGCTTAGCGAACATTCAGTACTTC.

J is TRBJ1-4 and V is TRBV25-1; 7 bases agree with TRBD1. J gave up 8 bases and V 1 base, and 7 bases lay outside the gene matches. CDR1 and CDR2 (germline): MGHDK, SYGVNS. This CDR3 is built from 15 residues. The CDR3 DNA reads TGTGCCAGCAGTGAATCGTGGGGACAGTCGGAAAAACTGTTTTTT. Translation: CASSESWGQSEKLFF.

On this clone itself: This specimen includes other DNA sequences encoding the same CDR3. The genes are TRBV5-1 and TRBJ1-4, with a possible D match to TRBD1 (5 bases). This CDR3 has 15 residues. Per the germline V gene, CDR1 is SGHRS and CDR2 is YFSETQ. The V gene lost 1 base and the J gene lost 2 bases, with 9 bases spanning the gap. CDR3 in DNA: TGCGCCAGCAGCTTGCAAGGGGTGACTAATGAAAAACTGTTTTTT. Amino acids: CASSLQGVTNEKLFF.

The chain combines TRBV27 with TRBJ2-3; a possible D gene is TRBD2 (6 bases). CDR1 is MNHEY, CDR2 SMNVEV, per germline (reference sequence). V lost 4 bases, J lost 4 bases, and 18 bases lay in between. The CDR3 has 16 amino acids. The CDR3, as DNA: TGTGCCAGCAGTTCCCCCTCGAAGGAGGGCGCAGATACGCAGTATTTT. Protein product: CASSSPSKEGADTQYF.

CDR3 coding DNA: TGTGCCAGCAGTTGGGACTCTAGGAATGAGCAGTTCTTC. Translated, it gives CASSWDSRNEQFF. V and J are TRBV12-3 or TRBV12-4 and TRBJ2-1, with D perhaps TRBD2 (6 bases). This CDR3 region has 13 residues. Trimming left V 4 bases short and J 7 bases short, with 11 bases between.

The chain combines TRBV3-1 (or the pseudogene TRBV3-2) with TRBJ1-2, with D possibly TRBD1 on 6 matching bases. This CDR3 is built from 14 residues. CDR1 LGHDT and CDR2 YNNKEL come from the germline V gene (reference sequence). V dropped 4 bases and J dropped 5 bases, with 14 bases sitting between them. CDR3 in DNA: TGTGCCAGCAGCCTAGGGGGTTCGCAGTATGGCTACACCTTC. Residues: CASSLGGSQYGYTF.

The rearrangement joins TRBV9 to TRBJ1-2; D not resolved. Germline V CDR1 and CDR2: SGDLS, YYNGEE. The CDR3 is 16 amino acids. Deletions cut 0 bases from V and 8 bases from J, with 20 bases between. The CDR3 spells CASSVAGGPGLHGYTF. The CDR3 DNA sequence: TGTGCCAGCAGCGTAGCTGGTGGGCCAGGACTCCACGGCTACACCTTC.

The chain has TRBV5-1 and TRBJ2-3; 7 bases fit TRBD2. Trimming took 4 bases from V and 2 from J; bases not matched to a gene: 4. Germline V gene sequence: CDR1 SGHRS, CDR2 YFSETQ. This CDR3 has 14 amino acids. CDR3 coding DNA: TGCGCCAGCAGCGAGGGACTAAACACAGATACGCAGTATTTT. This translates into CASSEGLNTDTQYF.

This CDR3 is CASSEALGRSYEQYF. The CDR3 nucleotides are TGTGCCAGCAGTGAAGCCCTGGGGCGGTCCTACGAGCAGTACTTC. This chain uses TRBV6-1 with TRBJ2-7; tentative D call: TRBD1 (5 bases). V lost 0 bases to trimming and J lost 1 base, with 10 bases between them. This CDR3 has 15 amino acids. Looked up from germline, CDR1 is MNHNS and CDR2 is SASEGT.

V and J are TRBV4-2 and TRBJ2-3; 8 nucleotides align to TRBD2. V dropped 0 bases and J dropped 4; count of bases not matched to a gene: 9. Germline V CDR1 and CDR2: LGHNA, YNFKEQ. The CDR3 is made up of 17 amino acids. The CDR3 region has the DNA TGTGCCAGCAGCCAAGACCATACAAGCGGGAGTTCAGATACGCAGTATTTT. Protein: CASSQDHTSGSSDTQYF.